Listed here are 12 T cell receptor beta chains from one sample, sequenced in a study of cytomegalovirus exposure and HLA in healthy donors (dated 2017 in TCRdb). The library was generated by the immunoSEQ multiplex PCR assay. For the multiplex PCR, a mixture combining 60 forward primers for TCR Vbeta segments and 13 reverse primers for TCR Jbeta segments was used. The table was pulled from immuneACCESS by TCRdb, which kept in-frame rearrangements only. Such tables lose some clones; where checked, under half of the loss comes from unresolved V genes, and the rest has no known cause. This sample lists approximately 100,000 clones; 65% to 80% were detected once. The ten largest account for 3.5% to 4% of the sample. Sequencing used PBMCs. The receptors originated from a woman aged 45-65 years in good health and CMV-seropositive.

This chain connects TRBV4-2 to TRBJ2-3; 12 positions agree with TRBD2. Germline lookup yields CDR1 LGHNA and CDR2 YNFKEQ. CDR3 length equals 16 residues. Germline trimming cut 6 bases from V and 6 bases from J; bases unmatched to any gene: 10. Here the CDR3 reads CASSLRLAGEGDTQYF. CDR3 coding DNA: TGTGCCAGCAGTCTTCGACTAGCGGGAGAGGGGGATACGCAGTATTTT.

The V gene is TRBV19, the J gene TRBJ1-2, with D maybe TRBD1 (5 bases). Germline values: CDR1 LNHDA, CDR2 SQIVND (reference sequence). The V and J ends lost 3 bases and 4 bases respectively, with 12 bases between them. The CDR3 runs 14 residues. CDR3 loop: CASSITQGGYGYTF. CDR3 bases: TGTGCCAGTAGTATCACGCAGGGAGGCTATGGCTACACCTTC.

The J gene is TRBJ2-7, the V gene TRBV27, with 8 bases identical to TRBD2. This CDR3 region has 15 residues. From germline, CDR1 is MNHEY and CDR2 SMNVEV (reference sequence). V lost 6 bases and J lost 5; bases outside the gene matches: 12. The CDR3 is CASRVTGLEIHEQYF. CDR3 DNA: TGTGCCAGCAGGGTGACGGGACTAGAGATTCACGAGCAGTACTTC.

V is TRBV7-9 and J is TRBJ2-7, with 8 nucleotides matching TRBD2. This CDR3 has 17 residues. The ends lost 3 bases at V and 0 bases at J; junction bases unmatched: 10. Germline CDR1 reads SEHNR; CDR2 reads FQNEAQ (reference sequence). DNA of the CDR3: TGTGCCAGCAGCTTTCCGAAAGAGCGGGGGAGCTCCTACGAGCAGTACTTC. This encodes CASSFPKERGSSYEQYF. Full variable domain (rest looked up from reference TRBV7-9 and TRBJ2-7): DTGVSQNPRHKITKRGQNVTFRCDPISEHNRLYWYRQTLGQGPEFLTYFQNEAQLEKSRLLSDRFSAERPKGSFSTLEIQRTEQGDSAMYLCASSFPKERGSSYEQYFGPGTRLTVT.

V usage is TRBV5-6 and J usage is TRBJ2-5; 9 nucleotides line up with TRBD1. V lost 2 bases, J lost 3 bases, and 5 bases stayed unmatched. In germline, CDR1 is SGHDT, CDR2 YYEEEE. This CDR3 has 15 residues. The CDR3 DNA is TGTGCCAGCAGCTTTGCCGGGACAGGGAAAGAGACCCAGTACTTC. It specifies CASSFAGTGKETQYF.

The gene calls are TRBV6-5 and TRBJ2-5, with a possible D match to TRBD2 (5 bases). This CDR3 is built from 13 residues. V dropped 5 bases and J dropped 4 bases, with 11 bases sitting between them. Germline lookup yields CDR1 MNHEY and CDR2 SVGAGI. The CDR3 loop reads CASSATGGETQYF. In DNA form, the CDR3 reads TGTGCCAGCAGTGCGACTGGAGGAGAGACCCAGTACTTC.

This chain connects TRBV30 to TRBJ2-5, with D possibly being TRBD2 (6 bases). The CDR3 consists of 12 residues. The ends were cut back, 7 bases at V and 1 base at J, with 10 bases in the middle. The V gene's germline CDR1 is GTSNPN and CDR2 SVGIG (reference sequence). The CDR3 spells CASGRGQETQYF. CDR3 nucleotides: TGTGCCTCCGGGAGAGGCCAAGAGACCCAGTACTTC.

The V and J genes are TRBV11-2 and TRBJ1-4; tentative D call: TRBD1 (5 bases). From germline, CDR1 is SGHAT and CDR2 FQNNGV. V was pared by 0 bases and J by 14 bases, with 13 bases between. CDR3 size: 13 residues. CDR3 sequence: CASSLDGAKSLFF. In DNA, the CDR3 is TGTGCCAGCAGCTTAGATGGGGCTAAGAGTCTGTTTTTT.

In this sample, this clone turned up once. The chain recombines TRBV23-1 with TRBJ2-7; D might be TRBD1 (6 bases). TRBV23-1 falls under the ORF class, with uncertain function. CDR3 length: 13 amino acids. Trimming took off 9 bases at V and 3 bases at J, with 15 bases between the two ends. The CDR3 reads CARVRRGGYEQYF. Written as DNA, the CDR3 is TGCGCCAGGGTCCGGAGAGGGGGCTACGAGCAGTACTTC.

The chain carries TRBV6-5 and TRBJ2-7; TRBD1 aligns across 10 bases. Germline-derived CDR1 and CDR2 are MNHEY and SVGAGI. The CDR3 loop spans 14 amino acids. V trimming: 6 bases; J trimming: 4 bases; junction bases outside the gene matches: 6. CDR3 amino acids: CASRARTGGYEQYF. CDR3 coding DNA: TGTGCCAGCAGGGCACGGACAGGGGGTTACGAGCAGTACTTC.

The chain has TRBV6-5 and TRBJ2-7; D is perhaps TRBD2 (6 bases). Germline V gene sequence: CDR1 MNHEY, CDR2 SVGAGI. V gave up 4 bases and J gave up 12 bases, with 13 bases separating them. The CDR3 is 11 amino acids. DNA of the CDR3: TGTGCCAGCAGTTCCAAGGGGAGGTGGTACTTC. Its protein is CASSSKGRWYF.

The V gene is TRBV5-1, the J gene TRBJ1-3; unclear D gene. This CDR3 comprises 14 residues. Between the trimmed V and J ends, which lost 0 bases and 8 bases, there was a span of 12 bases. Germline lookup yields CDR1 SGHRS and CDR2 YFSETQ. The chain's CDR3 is CASSLEEGSDTIYF. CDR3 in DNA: TGCGCCAGCAGCTTGGAAGAGGGAAGCGACACCATATATTTT.